This entry lists 5 T cell receptor beta chains sequenced from one sample in a study of blood T cell repertoires in COVID-19. Profiling relied on immunoSEQ multiplex PCR, and the TCRdb table lists in-frame clones only, not all of them. The sample yields 250,000 or so clones, roughly 80% seen once. Sequencing was done on a sample of peripheral blood. The receptor set was obtained from a man of 80 years or more with acute or convalescent COVID-19.

The chain combines TRBV7-2 with TRBJ2-1; TRBD2 aligns across 8 bases. The CDR3 extends over 16 amino acids. CDR1 is SGHTA, CDR2 FQGNSA, per germline. The V gene end was trimmed by 0 bases and the J gene end by 0 bases; junction bases not matched to a gene: 1. The CDR3 loop is CASSLASGASYNEQFF. CDR3 DNA sequence: TGTGCCAGCAGCTTAGCTAGCGGGGCCTCCTACAATGAGCAGTTCTTC.

This chain uses TRBV7-2 with TRBJ1-2; maybe TRBD1 (6 bases). This CDR3 comprises 14 residues. Per germline, CDR1 SGHTA and CDR2 FQGNSA. V was pared by 1 base and J by 5 bases, with 11 bases between. This CDR3 is CASSLDTGSYGYTF. Written as DNA, the CDR3 is TGTGCCAGCAGCTTAGACACAGGGTCGTATGGCTACACCTTC.

The chain recombines TRBV5-8 with TRBJ2-5; D is uncertain. The V and J ends lost 0 bases and 4 bases respectively, with 7 bases between them. Germline CDR1 is SGHTS and CDR2 is YDEGEE. The CDR3 spans 13 residues. CDR3 in amino acids: CASSLVLLETQYF. The CDR3 bases are TGTGCCAGCAGCTTGGTGTTACTAGAGACCCAGTACTTC.

The J gene is TRBJ1-5, the V gene TRBV19; 11 positions match TRBD1. The junction had 4 bases not matched to a gene; V was cut back by 5 bases and J by 4 bases. Looked up from germline, CDR1 is LNHDA and CDR2 is SQIVND (reference sequence). The CDR3 has 15 amino acids. The CDR3 loop reads CASSPGTGGNQPQHF. The CDR3 DNA reads TGTGCCAGTAGTCCTGGGACAGGGGGGAATCAGCCCCAGCATTTT.

This chain joins TRBV28 and TRBJ1-2; 8 nucleotides align to TRBD1. V lost 5 bases and J lost 2; bases outside the gene matches: 7. Germline CDR1 and CDR2: MDHEN and SYDVKM. The CDR3 sequence is 15 residues long. CDR3 residues: CASSELDRENYGYTF. Here the CDR3 DNA reads TGTGCCAGCAGTGAACTGGACAGGGAGAACTATGGCTACACCTTC.